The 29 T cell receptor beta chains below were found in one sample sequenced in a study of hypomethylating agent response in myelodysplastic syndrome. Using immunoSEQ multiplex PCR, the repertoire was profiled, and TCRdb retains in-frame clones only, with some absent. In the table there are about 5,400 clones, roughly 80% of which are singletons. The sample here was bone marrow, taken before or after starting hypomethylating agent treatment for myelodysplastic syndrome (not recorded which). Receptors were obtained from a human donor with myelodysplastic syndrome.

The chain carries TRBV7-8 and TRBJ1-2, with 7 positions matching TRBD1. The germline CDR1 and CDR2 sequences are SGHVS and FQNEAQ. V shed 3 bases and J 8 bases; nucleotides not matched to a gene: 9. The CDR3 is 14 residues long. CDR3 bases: TGTGCCAGCAGCTTGACTCAGGACAGGATGGGCTACACCTTC. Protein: CASSLTQDRMGYTF.

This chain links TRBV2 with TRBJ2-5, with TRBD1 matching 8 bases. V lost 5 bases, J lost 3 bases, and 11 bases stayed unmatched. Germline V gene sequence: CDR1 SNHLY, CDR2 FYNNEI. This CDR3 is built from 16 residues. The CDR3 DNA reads TGTGCCAGCAGTCTATTCGGGACAGGTGTTGAAGAGACCCAGTACTTC. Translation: CASSLFGTGVEETQYF.

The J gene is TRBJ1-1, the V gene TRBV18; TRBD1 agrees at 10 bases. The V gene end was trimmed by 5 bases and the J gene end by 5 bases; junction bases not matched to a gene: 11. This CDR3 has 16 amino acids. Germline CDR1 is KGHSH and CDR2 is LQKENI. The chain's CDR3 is CASSLPPGQGRTEAFF. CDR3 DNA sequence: TGTGCCAGCTCATTACCACCGGGACAGGGGAGGACTGAAGCTTTCTTT.

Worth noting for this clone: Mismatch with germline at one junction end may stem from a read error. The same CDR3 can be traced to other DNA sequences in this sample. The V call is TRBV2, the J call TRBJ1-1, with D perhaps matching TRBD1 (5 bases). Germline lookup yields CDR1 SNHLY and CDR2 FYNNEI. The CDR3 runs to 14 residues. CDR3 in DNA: TGCGCCAGCAGTGAAACGCTGGGACTAACTGAAGCTTTCTTT. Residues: CASSETLGLTEAFF.

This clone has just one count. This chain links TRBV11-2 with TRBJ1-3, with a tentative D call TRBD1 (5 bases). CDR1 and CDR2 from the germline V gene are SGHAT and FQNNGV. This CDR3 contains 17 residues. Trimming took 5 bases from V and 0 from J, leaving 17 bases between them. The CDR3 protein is CASSPDRGAISGNTIYF. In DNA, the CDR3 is TGTGCCAGCAGCCCAGACAGAGGGGCGATCTCTGGAAACACCATATATTTT.

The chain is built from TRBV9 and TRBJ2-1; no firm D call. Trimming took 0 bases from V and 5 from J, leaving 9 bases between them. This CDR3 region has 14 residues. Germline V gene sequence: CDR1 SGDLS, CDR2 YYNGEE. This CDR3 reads CASSVDAADNEQFF. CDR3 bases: TGTGCCAGCAGCGTAGATGCGGCAGACAATGAGCAGTTCTTC.

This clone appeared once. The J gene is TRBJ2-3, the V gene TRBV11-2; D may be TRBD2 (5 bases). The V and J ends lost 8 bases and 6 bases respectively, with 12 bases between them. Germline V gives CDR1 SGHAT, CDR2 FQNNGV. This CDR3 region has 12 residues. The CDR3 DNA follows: TGTGCCAGCCTCGAACCGGGGGATACGCAGTATTTT. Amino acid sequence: CASLEPGDTQYF.

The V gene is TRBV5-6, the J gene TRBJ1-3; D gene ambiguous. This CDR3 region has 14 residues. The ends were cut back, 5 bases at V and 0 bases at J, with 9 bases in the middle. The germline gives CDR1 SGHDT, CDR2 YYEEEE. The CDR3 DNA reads TGTGCCAGCAGGTCCCTCGGCTCTGGAAACACCATATATTTT. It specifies CASRSLGSGNTIYF.

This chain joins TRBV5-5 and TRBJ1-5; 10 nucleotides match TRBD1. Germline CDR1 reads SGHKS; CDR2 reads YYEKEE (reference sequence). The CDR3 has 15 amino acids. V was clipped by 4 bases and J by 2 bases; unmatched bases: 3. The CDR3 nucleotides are TGTGCCAGCAGCCACGGGACAGGGGGCAATCAGCCCCAGCATTTT. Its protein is CASSHGTGGNQPQHF.

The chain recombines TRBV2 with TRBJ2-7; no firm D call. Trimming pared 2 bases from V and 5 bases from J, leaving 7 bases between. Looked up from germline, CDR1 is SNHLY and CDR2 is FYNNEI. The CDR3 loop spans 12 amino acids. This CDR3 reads CASSEMDNEQYF. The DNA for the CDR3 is TGTGCCAGCAGTGAAATGGATAACGAGCAGTACTTC.

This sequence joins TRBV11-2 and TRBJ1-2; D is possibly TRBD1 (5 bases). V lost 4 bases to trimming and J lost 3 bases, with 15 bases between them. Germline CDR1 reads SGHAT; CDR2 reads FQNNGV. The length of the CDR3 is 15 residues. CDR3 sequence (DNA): TGTGCCAGCAGCTCCTATCGTGGGGGAGACTATGGCTACACCTTC. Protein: CASSSYRGGDYGYTF.

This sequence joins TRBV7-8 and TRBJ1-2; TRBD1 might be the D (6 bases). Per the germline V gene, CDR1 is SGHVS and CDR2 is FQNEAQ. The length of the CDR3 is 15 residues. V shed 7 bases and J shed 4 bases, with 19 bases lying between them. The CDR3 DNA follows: TGTGCCAGCACCGCGGGGGACACCTTTGGCTATGGCTACACCTTC. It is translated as CASTAGDTFGYGYTF.

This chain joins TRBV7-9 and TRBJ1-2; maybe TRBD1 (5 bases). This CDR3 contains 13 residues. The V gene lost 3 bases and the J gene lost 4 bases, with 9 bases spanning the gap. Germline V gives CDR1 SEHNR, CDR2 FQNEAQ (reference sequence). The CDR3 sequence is CASSFIGGYGYTF. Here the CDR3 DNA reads TGTGCCAGCAGCTTCATCGGGGGCTATGGCTACACCTTC.

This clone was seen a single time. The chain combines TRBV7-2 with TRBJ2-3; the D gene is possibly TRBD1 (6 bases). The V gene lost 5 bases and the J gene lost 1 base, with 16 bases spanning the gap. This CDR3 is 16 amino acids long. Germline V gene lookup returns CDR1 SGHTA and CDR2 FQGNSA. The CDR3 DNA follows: TGTGCCAGCAGCCGTGACAGGCCCTCGGGCACAGATACGCAGTATTTT. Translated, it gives CASSRDRPSGTDTQYF. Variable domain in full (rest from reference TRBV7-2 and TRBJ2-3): GAGVSQSPSNKVTEKGKDVELRCDPISGHTALYWYRQSLGQGLEFLIYFQGNSAPDKSGLPSDRFSAERTGGSVSTLTIQRTQQEDSAVYLCASSRDRPSGTDTQYFGPGTRLTVL.

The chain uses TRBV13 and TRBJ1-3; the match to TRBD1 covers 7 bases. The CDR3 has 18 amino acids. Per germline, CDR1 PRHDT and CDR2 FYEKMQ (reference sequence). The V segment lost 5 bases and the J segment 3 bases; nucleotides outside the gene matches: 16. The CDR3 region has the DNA TGTGCCAGCAGCGCCCGCCCGCAAGGGGGCAGCGGTGGAAACACCATATATTTT. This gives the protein CASSARPQGGSGGNTIYF.

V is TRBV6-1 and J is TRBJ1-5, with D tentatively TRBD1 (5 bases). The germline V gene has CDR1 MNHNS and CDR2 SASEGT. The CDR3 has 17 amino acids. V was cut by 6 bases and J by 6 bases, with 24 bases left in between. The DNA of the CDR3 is TGTGCCAGCAGCGAAATGCCCCTAGACAGTGGGGGTCAGCCCCAGCATTTT. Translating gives CASSEMPLDSGGQPQHF.

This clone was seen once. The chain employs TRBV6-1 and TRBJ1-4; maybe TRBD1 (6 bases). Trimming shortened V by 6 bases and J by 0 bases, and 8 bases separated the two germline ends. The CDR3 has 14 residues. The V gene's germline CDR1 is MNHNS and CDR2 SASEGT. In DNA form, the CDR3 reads TGTGCCAGCAGGGACAGTACAACTAATGAAAAACTGTTTTTT. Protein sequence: CASRDSTTNEKLFF.

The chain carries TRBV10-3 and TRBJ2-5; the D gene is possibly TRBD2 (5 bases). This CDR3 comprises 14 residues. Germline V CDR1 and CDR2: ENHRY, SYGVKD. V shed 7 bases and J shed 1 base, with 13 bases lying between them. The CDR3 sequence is CAINGGATQETQYF. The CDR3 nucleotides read TGTGCCATCAACGGAGGAGCAACCCAAGAGACCCAGTACTTC.

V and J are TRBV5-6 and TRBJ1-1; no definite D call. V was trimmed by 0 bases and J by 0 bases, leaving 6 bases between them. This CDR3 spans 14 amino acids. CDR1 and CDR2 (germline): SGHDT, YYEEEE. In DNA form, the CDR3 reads TGTGCCAGCAGCTTGGTAACGATGAACACTGAAGCTTTCTTT. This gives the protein CASSLVTMNTEAFF.

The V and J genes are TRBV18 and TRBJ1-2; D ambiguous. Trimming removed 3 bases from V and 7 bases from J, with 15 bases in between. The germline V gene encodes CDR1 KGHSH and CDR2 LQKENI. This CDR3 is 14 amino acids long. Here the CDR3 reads CASSPESLPVGYTF. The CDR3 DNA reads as TGTGCCAGCTCACCTGAGAGTCTGCCGGTTGGCTACACCTTC. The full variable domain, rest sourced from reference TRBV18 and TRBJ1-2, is NAGVMQNPRHLVRRRGQEARLRCSPMKGHSHVYWYRQLPEEGLKFMVYLQKENIIDESGMPKERFSAEFPKEGPSILRIQQVVRGDSAAYFCASSPESLPVGYTFGSGTRLTVV.

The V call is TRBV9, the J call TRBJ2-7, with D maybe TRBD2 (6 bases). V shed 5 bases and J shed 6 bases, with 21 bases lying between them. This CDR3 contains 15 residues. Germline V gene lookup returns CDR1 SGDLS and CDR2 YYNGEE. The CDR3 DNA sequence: TGTGCCAGCAGTGAATCCGGGACTTACGCGAGCGAGCAGTACTTC. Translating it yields CASSESGTYASEQYF.

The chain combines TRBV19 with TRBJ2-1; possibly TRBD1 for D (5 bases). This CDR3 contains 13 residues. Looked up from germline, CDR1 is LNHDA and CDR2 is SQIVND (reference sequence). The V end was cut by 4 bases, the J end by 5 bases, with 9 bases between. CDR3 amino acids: CASSTGINNEQFF. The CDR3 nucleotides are TGTGCCAGTAGTACAGGGATTAACAATGAGCAGTTCTTC.

The CDR3 DNA follows: TGCGCCAGCAGCCAAGATCTCGGCCTAGCTTATCCCCCCGGGGAGCTGTTTTTT. It is translated as CASSQDLGLAYPPGELFF. This chain joins TRBV4-3 and TRBJ2-2; tentatively, D is TRBD2 (5 bases). The CDR3 extends over 18 amino acids. Germline CDR1 reads LGHNA; CDR2 reads YSLEER. Trimming cost V 0 bases and J 6 bases, with 20 bases left between them.

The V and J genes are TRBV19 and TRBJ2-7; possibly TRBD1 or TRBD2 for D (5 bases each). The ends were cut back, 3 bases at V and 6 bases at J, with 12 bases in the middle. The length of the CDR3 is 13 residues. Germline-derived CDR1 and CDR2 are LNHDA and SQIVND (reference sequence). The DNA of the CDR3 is TGTGCCAGTAGTATCGGGGACGGTCCCGAGCAGTACTTC. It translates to CASSIGDGPEQYF.

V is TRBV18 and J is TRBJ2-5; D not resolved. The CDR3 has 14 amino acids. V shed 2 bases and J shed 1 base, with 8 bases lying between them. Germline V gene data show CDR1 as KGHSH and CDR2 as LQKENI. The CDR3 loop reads CASSPSYSQETQYF. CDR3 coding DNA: TGTGCCAGCTCACCATCTTACAGCCAAGAGACCCAGTACTTC.

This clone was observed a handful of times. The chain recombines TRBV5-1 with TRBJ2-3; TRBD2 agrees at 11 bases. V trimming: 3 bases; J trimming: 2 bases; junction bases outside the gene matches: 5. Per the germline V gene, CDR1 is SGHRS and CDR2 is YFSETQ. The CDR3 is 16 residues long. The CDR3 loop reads CASSSLAGGDTDTQYF. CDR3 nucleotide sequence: TGCGCCAGCAGCTCTCTAGCGGGGGGCGACACAGATACGCAGTATTTT.

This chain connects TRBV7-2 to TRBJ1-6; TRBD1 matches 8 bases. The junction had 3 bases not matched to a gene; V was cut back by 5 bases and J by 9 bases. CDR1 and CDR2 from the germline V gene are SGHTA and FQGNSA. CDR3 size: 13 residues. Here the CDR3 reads CASSVDRASPLHF. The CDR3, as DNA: TGTGCCAGCAGCGTGGACAGGGCTTCACCCCTCCACTTT. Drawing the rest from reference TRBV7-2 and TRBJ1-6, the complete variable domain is GAGVSQSPSNKVTEKGKDVELRCDPISGHTALYWYRQSLGQGLEFLIYFQGNSAPDKSGLPSDRFSAERTGGSVSTLTIQRTQQEDSAVYLCASSVDRASPLHFGNGTRLTVT.

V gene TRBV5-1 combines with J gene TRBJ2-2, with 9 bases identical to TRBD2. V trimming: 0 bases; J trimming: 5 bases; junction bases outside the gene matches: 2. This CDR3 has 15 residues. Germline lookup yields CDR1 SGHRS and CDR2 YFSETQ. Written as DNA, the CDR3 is TGCGCCAGCAGCTTGGCTAGCGGGGCGACCGGGGAGCTGTTTTTT. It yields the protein CASSLASGATGELFF.

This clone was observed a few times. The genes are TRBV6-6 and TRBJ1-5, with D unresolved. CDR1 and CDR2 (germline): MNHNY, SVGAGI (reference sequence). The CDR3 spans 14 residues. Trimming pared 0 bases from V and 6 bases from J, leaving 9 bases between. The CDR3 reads CASSYSVGIQPQHF. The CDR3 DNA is TGTGCCAGCAGTTACTCGGTGGGGATTCAGCCCCAGCATTTT.